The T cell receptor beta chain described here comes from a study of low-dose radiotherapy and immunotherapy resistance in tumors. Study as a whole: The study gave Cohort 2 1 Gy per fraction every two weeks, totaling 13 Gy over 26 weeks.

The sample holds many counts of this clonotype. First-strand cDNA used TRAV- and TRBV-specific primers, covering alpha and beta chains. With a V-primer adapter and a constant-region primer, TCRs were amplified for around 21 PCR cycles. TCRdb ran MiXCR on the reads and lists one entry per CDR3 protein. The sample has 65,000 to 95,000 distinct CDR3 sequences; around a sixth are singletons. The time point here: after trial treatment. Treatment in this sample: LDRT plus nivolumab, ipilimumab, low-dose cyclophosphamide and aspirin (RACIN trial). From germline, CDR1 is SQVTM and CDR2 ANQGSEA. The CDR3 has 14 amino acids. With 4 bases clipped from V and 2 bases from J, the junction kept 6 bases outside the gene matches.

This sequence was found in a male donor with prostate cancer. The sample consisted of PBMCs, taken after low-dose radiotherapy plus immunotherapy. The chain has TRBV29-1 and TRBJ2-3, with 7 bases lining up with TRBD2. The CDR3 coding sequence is TGCAGCGTTGTTGAGCGGGGATACACAGATACGCAGTATTTT. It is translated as CSVVERGYTDTQYF.